This T cell receptor (beta chain) was found in a study of T-cell memory formation after mild COVID-19. There are 14 residues in the CDR3. V lost 1 base and J lost 7, with 13 bases in between. CDR1 is MGHRA and CDR2 is YSYEKL in the germline V gene. MiXCR, run by TCRdb on the 5' RACE reads, gives a single entry per CDR3 protein. The sample consists of roughly 120,000 distinct CDR3 sequences, about 24% of them appearing once. Study results and limitations: Proof of SARS-CoV-2 specificity was absent for the second-wave clones that crested on day 37.

Points on this clonotype: Its cognate antigen is unknown.

Sequences were obtained from PBMCs or a T cell subset sorted from them (not recorded which). This chain links TRBV4-1 with TRBJ2-5, with D hard to call. The receptor's source is a man between 18 and 29 years old who had mild COVID-19 (a few samples of this study predate the infection). Cell type and time point are not known. The CDR3 DNA reads as TGCGCCAGCAGCCAAGGCACATCCGTTGGGACCCAGTACTTC. This encodes CASSQGTSVGTQYF.